This T cell receptor beta chain was recovered during a study of a mutant IDH1 vaccine in newly diagnosed glioma. The overall study: First vaccine doses came 4-6 weeks after radiotherapy alone, or with temozolomide cycles. Before enrollment, the patients had been treated with radiotherapy alone, temozolomide alone, or both together. Most of them had received both.

Regarding the study as a whole: In roughly 93% of patients, immune responses induced by the vaccine occurred.

Some clones are missing from TCRdb's copy, which holds only in-frame ones; the method was immunoSEQ multiplex PCR. The sample lists about 60,000 clones; about 81% were seen once. Concerning this clone itself: The target antigen is unknown.

The sample's time point: week 11, during vaccination. Every single dose of the vaccine, 300 ug of mutant IDH1 20-mer peptide, came with topical imiquimod. The germline V gene encodes CDR1 PRHDT and CDR2 FYEKMQ (reference sequence). V lost 4 bases, J lost 0 bases, and 15 bases stayed unmatched. This CDR3 has 20 residues. The sequence derives from a woman between 45 and 60 years old with glioma. The J gene is TRBJ2-1, the V gene TRBV13; TRBD2 matches at 10 bases. The source was PBMCs, collected from a glioma patient whose treatment included an IDH1 peptide vaccine. This CDR3 reads CASSSSWASGGLSSYNEQFF. DNA for the CDR3: TGTGCCAGCAGCTCATCATGGGCTAGCGGGGGCCTGAGCTCCTACAATGAGCAGTTCTTC.